One and the same sample provided the 28 T cell receptor beta chains below, sequenced in a study of blood T cell repertoires in COVID-19 (dated by TCRdb to the early 2020s). Receptor amplification or capture employed the immunoSEQ multiplex PCR assay. What TCRdb holds here is the immuneACCESS table cut down to in-frame rearrangements. Part of the clones is not present; checked against another copy, under half of the missing clones reflect an unresolved V gene, and the others are unexplained. Within this sample are 150,000 to 200,000 clones, with about 76% of them counted one time only. The ten largest clones capture around 8.9% of the sample. The sequencing input was peripheral blood. The receptor source for this set is a woman in her forties or fifties with active or convalescent COVID-19.

Notes on this clone: The same CDR3 is also encoded by other DNA sequences in this sample. The V gene is TRBV6-5, the J gene TRBJ2-5; 9 bases fit TRBD1. The V gene end was trimmed by 6 bases and the J gene end by 3 bases; junction bases not matched to a gene: 2. The CDR3 runs 13 residues. Germline V CDR1 and CDR2: MNHEY, SVGAGI. The CDR3 nucleotides are TGTGCCAGCAGATGGACAGGGGAAGAGACCCAGTACTTC. Protein: CASRWTGEETQYF.

On this clone: The junction and the germline gene differ at one end; a read error may be behind it. The CDR3: CASSIGRESPLHF. For the CDR3, the DNA is TGTGCCAGTAGCATAGGGAGGGAATCACCCCTCCACTTT. V is TRBV19 and J is TRBJ1-6, with D uncertain. The CDR3 runs 13 residues. Per the germline V gene, CDR1 is LNHDA and CDR2 is SQIVND (reference sequence).

The rearrangement uses TRBV4-2 and TRBJ1-5; possibly TRBD1 for D (5 bases). CDR1 and CDR2 (germline): LGHNA, YNFKEQ. The V gene lost 3 bases and the J gene lost 2 bases, with 11 bases spanning the gap. The CDR3 extends over 15 amino acids. The CDR3 is CASSQDMVGNQPQHF. The CDR3 DNA follows: TGTGCCAGCAGCCAGGACATGGTGGGCAATCAGCCCCAGCATTTT.

The chain is built from TRBV7-8 and TRBJ2-3; 8 positions agree with TRBD2. Germline trimming cut 4 bases from V and 3 bases from J; bases unmatched to any gene: 6. Germline V gene data show CDR1 as SGHVS and CDR2 as FQNEAQ. This CDR3 is 15 amino acids long. CDR3 DNA sequence: TGTGCCAGCAGCTCAGCGGGAGATCGGACAGATACGCAGTATTTT. It codes for CASSSAGDRTDTQYF.

The rearrangement joins TRBV9 to TRBJ2-5; 9 bases map to TRBD2. V dropped 0 bases and J dropped 5; count of bases not matched to a gene: 20. Germline loops: CDR1 SGDLS, CDR2 YYNGEE. This CDR3 comprises 20 residues. The CDR3 sequence is CASSVGAGGLAGTSQETQYF. The CDR3 coding sequence is TGTGCCAGCAGCGTAGGGGCCGGAGGGCTAGCGGGGACCTCACAGGAGACCCAGTACTTC.

As regards this clone: Other DNA sequences from this sample encode an identical CDR3 as well. This chain connects TRBV4-3 to TRBJ2-2; 7 positions agree with TRBD1. Germline-derived CDR1 and CDR2 are LGHNA and YSLEER. The J segment lost 4 bases and the V segment lost 1 base, leaving 3 bases of the junction unmatched. The CDR3 spans 15 residues. CDR3 coding DNA: TGCGCCAGCAGCCAAGGGCCAGGGGGCACCGGGGAGCTGTTTTTT. Residues: CASSQGPGGTGELFF.

This clone was seen a few times. The chain carries TRBV10-3 and TRBJ1-4, with 7 bases fitting TRBD1. Trimming cost V 6 bases and J 12 bases; bases outside gene matches: 7. Germline V gives CDR1 ENHRY, CDR2 SYGVKD. The CDR3 has 12 residues. CDR3 bases: TGTGCCATCAGCGAACCTGACAGGGAACTGTTTTTT. Amino acids: CAISEPDRELFF.

The chain recombines TRBV10-3 with TRBJ1-1; D gene ambiguous. The CDR3 is made up of 13 amino acids. Trimming shortened V by 6 bases and J by 1 base, and 9 bases separated the two germline ends. Looked up from germline, CDR1 is ENHRY and CDR2 is SYGVKD. The CDR3 DNA sequence: TGTGCCATCAGCTTAAACAAGAACACTGAAGCTTTCTTT. This gives the protein CAISLNKNTEAFF.

The V call is TRBV4-3, the J call TRBJ1-6; D is uncertain. This CDR3 is built from 16 residues. Trimming took 1 base from V and 6 from J, leaving 13 bases between them. Germline assignment: CDR1 LGHNA and CDR2 YSLEER. The CDR3 loop is CASSQALVSSNSPLHF. The CDR3 bases are TGCGCCAGCAGCCAAGCCTTGGTTAGCTCTAATTCACCCCTCCACTTT.

The chain has TRBV28 and TRBJ1-2; 7 nucleotides match TRBD1. V lost 4 bases, J lost 7 bases, and 15 bases stayed unmatched. Germline CDR1 is MDHEN and CDR2 is SYDVKM. The CDR3 sequence is 16 residues long. The CDR3: CASSSSSRGLEIGYTF. The CDR3, as DNA: TGTGCCAGCAGTTCGTCTTCGAGGGGGCTTGAGATTGGCTACACCTTC.

This clone was counted a few times. V is TRBV7-7 and J is TRBJ2-5; 13 nucleotides match TRBD2. The V gene end was trimmed by 5 bases and the J gene end by 5 bases; junction bases not matched to a gene: 5. Germline CDR1 SSHAT, CDR2 FNYEAQ (reference sequence). The CDR3 sequence is 15 residues long. CDR3 region: CASSPRTSGSETQYF. CDR3 in DNA: TGTGCCAGCAGCCCTCGGACTAGCGGGAGTGAGACCCAGTACTTC.

The V gene is TRBV9, the J gene TRBJ2-2; TRBD2 is a possible D gene (5 bases). Per germline, CDR1 SGDLS and CDR2 YYNGEE. The CDR3 contains 14 residues. Trimming shortened V by 4 bases and J by 4 bases, and 11 bases separated the two germline ends. The CDR3 sequence is CASSTEAITGELFF. The CDR3 region has the DNA TGTGCCAGCAGCACGGAGGCGATCACCGGGGAGCTGTTTTTT.

J is TRBJ2-1 and V is TRBV20-1; 7 bases agree with TRBD2. This CDR3 is built from 14 residues. V lost 3 bases and J lost 3; bases outside the gene matches: 5. Looked up from germline, CDR1 is DFQATT and CDR2 is SNEGSKA (reference sequence). The DNA for the CDR3 is TGCAGTGCTAGTATGGGGGGGATCTACAATGAGCAGTTCTTC. Its translation is CSASMGGIYNEQFF.

The chain combines TRBV7-8 with TRBJ1-2; D possibly corresponds to TRBD1 (6 bases). From germline, CDR1 is SGHVS and CDR2 FQNEAQ. Trimming removed 1 base from V and 4 bases from J, with 13 bases in between. The CDR3 is 15 amino acids. CDR3 region: CASSLGRADSYGYTF. The CDR3 DNA reads as TGTGCCAGCAGCTTAGGACGCGCGGACAGCTATGGCTACACCTTC.

This chain joins TRBV7-3 and TRBJ2-3, with TRBD1 matching 9 bases. The CDR3 has 15 residues. Germline V gives CDR1 SGHTA, CDR2 FQGTGA. The V gene end was trimmed by 3 bases and the J gene end by 3 bases; junction bases not matched to a gene: 4. CDR3 DNA: TGTGCCAGCAGCTTTACAGGGGGCTTGACAGATACGCAGTATTTT. It codes for CASSFTGGLTDTQYF. The whole variable domain, filled in from reference TRBV7-3 and TRBJ2-3, reads GAGVSQTPSNKVTEKGKYVELRCDPISGHTALYWYRQSLGQGPEFLIYFQGTGAADDSGLPNDRFFAVRPEGSVSTLKIQRTERGDSAVYLCASSFTGGLTDTQYFGPGTRLTVL.

The V and J genes are TRBV7-9 and TRBJ1-4, with 7 positions matching TRBD1. This CDR3 is 16 amino acids long. The junction had 5 bases not matched to a gene; V was cut back by 4 bases and J by 0 bases. From germline, CDR1 is SEHNR and CDR2 FQNEAQ (reference sequence). The CDR3 reads CASSSDRIATNEKLFF. In DNA, the CDR3 is TGTGCCAGCAGCTCGGACAGGATCGCAACTAATGAAAAACTGTTTTTT.

The chain joins TRBV9 to TRBJ1-6, with a possible D match to TRBD1 (6 bases). Per germline, CDR1 SGDLS and CDR2 YYNGEE. This CDR3 has 15 amino acids. Trimming took off 6 bases at V and 10 bases at J, with 20 bases between the two ends. The CDR3 DNA follows: TGTGCCAGCACGGCGAGGGGATCAGGGGAATCACCCCTCCACTTT. It yields the protein CASTARGSGESPLHF.

The chain joins TRBV2 to TRBJ2-1, with 13 positions matching TRBD2. Germline lookup yields CDR1 SNHLY and CDR2 FYNNEI. The CDR3 has 15 amino acids. Trimming at V came to 8 bases and at J to 7 bases, leaving 8 bases not matched to a gene. CDR3 amino acids: CASRTGLAGVNEQFF. CDR3 nucleotides: TGTGCCAGCCGTACCGGACTAGCGGGAGTAAATGAGCAGTTCTTC.

The V call is TRBV5-1, the J call TRBJ2-5, with D perhaps TRBD1 (6 bases). The V gene lost 0 bases and the J gene lost 3 bases, with 21 bases spanning the gap. CDR3 length: 18 residues. CDR1 and CDR2 from the germline V gene are SGHRS and YFSETQ. The CDR3 nucleotides are TGCGCCAGCAGCTTGGCGGGCAGGGGCGTAGGGACCGAAGAGACCCAGTACTTC. It codes for CASSLAGRGVGTEETQYF.

This clone was detected once. V and J are TRBV10-3 and TRBJ1-1; 9 nucleotides align to TRBD1. Germline V gene sequence: CDR1 ENHRY, CDR2 SYGVKD. The J segment lost 1 base and the V segment lost 7 bases, leaving 4 bases of the junction unmatched. This CDR3 region has 14 residues. The CDR3 DNA is TGTGCCATCATGGGGACAGGGCGGAACACTGAAGCTTTCTTT. Its protein is CAIMGTGRNTEAFF.

The J gene is TRBJ1-6, the V gene TRBV11-2; 10 positions match TRBD1. The length of the CDR3 is 15 residues. The ends lost 5 bases at V and 4 bases at J; junction bases unmatched: 2. Germline CDR1 and CDR2: SGHAT and FQNNGV. CDR3 sequence: CASSQDRGYNSPLHF. In nucleotides, the CDR3 is TGTGCCAGCAGCCAGGACAGGGGGTATAATTCACCCCTCCACTTT.

This chain uses TRBV19 with TRBJ1-1; 9 positions agree with TRBD1. The length of the CDR3 is 14 residues. The J segment lost 3 bases and the V segment lost 6 bases, leaving 5 bases of the junction unmatched. Germline V gene sequence: CDR1 LNHDA, CDR2 SQIVND (reference sequence). CDR3 residues: CASRPRTGDTEAFF. The CDR3 DNA follows: TGTGCCAGTAGACCCCGGACAGGGGACACTGAAGCTTTCTTT.

V and J are TRBV18 and TRBJ2-1; D remains ambiguous. V shed 1 base and J shed 5 bases, with 12 bases lying between them. The CDR3 runs 15 residues. CDR1 and CDR2 from the germline V gene are KGHSH and LQKENI. The CDR3 reads CASSPRLTRDNEQFF. CDR3 sequence (DNA): TGTGCCAGCTCACCACGACTCACTCGGGACAATGAGCAGTTCTTC.

The gene calls are TRBV7-2 and TRBJ1-6; 9 bases agree with TRBD1. The V segment lost 5 bases and the J segment 1 base; nucleotides outside the gene matches: 3. Germline values: CDR1 SGHTA, CDR2 FQGNSA. This CDR3 contains 16 residues. In DNA, the CDR3 is TGTGCCAGCAGCCCACAGGGGGCGTCCTATAATTCACCCCTCCACTTT. Protein product: CASSPQGASYNSPLHF.

This chain connects TRBV20-1 to TRBJ2-7; D call uncertain. The CDR3 runs 11 residues. The germline gives CDR1 DFQATT, CDR2 SNEGSKA (reference sequence). The V end lost 4 bases, the J end lost 2 bases, and 6 bases lay between the germline ends. CDR3 residues: CSATAAYEQYF. The CDR3 nucleotides read TGCAGTGCTACCGCAGCCTACGAGCAGTACTTC.

V usage is TRBV7-2 and J usage is TRBJ1-6; 11 bases line up with TRBD1. The germline V gene encodes CDR1 SGHTA and CDR2 FQGNSA. The CDR3 spans 15 residues. Trimming cost V 6 bases and J 13 bases; bases outside gene matches: 11. CDR3 loop: CASSLRRDRGFPLHF. The CDR3 nucleotides are TGTGCCAGCAGTCTACGTCGGGACAGGGGGTTTCCCCTCCACTTT.

This clone was counted only a few times. This chain links TRBV12-3 or TRBV12-4 with TRBJ1-2; possibly TRBD1 for D (6 bases). The CDR3 is 13 amino acids. Trimming stripped 3 bases from V and 4 bases from J, with 9 bases between. In DNA, the CDR3 is TGTGCCAGCAGTTTCGACAGGAGCTATGGCTACACCTTC. Translated, it gives CASSFDRSYGYTF.

This clone was recorded only once. V gene TRBV7-3 combines with J gene TRBJ2-1; TRBD1 is a possible D gene (5 bases). Per germline, CDR1 SGHTA and CDR2 FQGTGA. The CDR3 covers 15 residues. Trimming stripped 5 bases from V and 1 base from J, with 12 bases between. This CDR3 is CASSLSPGSYNEQFF. DNA of the CDR3: TGTGCCAGCAGCCTCTCCCCAGGGTCCTACAATGAGCAGTTCTTC.